The 9 T cell receptor beta chains below all came from one sample that was sequenced in a study of shared clonotypes between healthy human individuals (TCRdb year 2020). The library relied on the immunoSEQ multiplex PCR assay. Not all clones reach the TCRdb copy of this immuneACCESS table, which keeps in-frame sequences only. Checked studies attribute under half of the gap to unresolved V genes and leave the rest unexplained. This sample is represented by about 1 million clones; under 80% of them were singletons. Roughly 1.4% of the sample comes from the top ten. The sample taken for sequencing was memory CD4+ T cells sorted from blood. This sample's cell subset or site label indicates: CD45RA-negative fraction. The source of these receptors is a man between 18 and 29 years old in good health.

The rearrangement uses TRBV7-9 and TRBJ2-7, with 7 bases aligning to TRBD2. J lost 2 bases, V lost 3 bases, and 4 bases had no gene match. Germline loops: CDR1 SEHNR, CDR2 FQNEAQ (reference sequence). The CDR3 length is 14 residues. CDR3 loop: CASSFGGGPYEQYF. The DNA of the CDR3 is TGTGCCAGCAGCTTTGGCGGGGGACCCTACGAGCAGTACTTC.

The chain employs TRBV2 and TRBJ2-2; D is undetermined. The CDR3 loop spans 14 amino acids. Per the germline V gene, CDR1 is SNHLY and CDR2 is FYNNEI. V shed 4 bases and J shed 5 bases, with 11 bases lying between them. For the CDR3, the DNA is TGTGCCAGCAGTGCCGGCAGCTCGACCGGGGAGCTGTTTTTT. Translation: CASSAGSSTGELFF.

V usage is TRBV19 and J usage is TRBJ2-3, with D unresolved. Germline V lookup: CDR1 LNHDA, CDR2 SQIVND (reference sequence). This CDR3 is built from 15 residues. Trimming cost V 0 bases and J 0 bases, with 7 bases left between them. CDR3 nucleotide sequence: TGTGCCAGTAGTATAGATCCGAGTAGCACAGATACGCAGTATTTT. This encodes CASSIDPSSTDTQYF.

This chain connects TRBV29-1 to TRBJ2-2; D call uncertain. Germline V gene lookup returns CDR1 SQVTM and CDR2 ANQGSEA. V was pared by 3 bases and J by 6 bases, with 11 bases between. CDR3 length: 13 amino acids. The CDR3 here is CSVEVGWPGELFF. The CDR3 coding sequence is TGCAGCGTTGAGGTGGGATGGCCCGGGGAGCTGTTTTTT.

V usage is TRBV6-1 and J usage is TRBJ1-5, with D unclear. Germline lookup yields CDR1 MNHNS and CDR2 SASEGT. The germline V and J ends were trimmed by 7 bases and 5 bases, with 15 bases remaining between them. The CDR3 contains 14 residues. The CDR3 loop reads CASTTDGTYQPQHF. The CDR3 nucleotides read TGTGCCAGCACCACCGACGGAACATATCAGCCCCAGCATTTT.

The chain recombines TRBV18 with TRBJ2-2; 7 nucleotides line up with TRBD2. The V gene end was trimmed by 1 base and the J gene end by 4 bases; junction bases not matched to a gene: 6. The germline gives CDR1 KGHSH, CDR2 LQKENI. This CDR3 is built from 16 residues. In nucleotides, the CDR3 is TGTGCCAGCTCACCACGCGGCGGGGGTTCCACCGGGGAGCTGTTTTTT. This gives the protein CASSPRGGGSTGELFF.

The chain couples TRBV5-6 to TRBJ2-3; 8 nucleotides match TRBD2. The CDR3 has 15 amino acids. The V segment lost 5 bases and the J segment 0 bases; nucleotides outside the gene matches: 5. The germline V gene has CDR1 SGHDT and CDR2 YYEEEE. CDR3 nucleotides: TGTGCCAGCAGTCAAGCGGGAGCTAGCACAGATACGCAGTATTTT. Encoded protein: CASSQAGASTDTQYF.

The rearrangement links TRBV30 to TRBJ1-5; D gene uncertain. The CDR3 is 14 residues long. V lost 4 bases and J lost 4, with 14 bases in between. The germline CDR1 and CDR2 sequences are GTSNPN and SVGIG (reference sequence). CDR3 nucleotide sequence: TGTGCCTGGAATGTCGGGCAGCTGAATCAGCCCCAGCATTTT. It yields the protein CAWNVGQLNQPQHF.

This chain joins TRBV6-6 and TRBJ2-1, with D possibly being TRBD1 (6 bases). This CDR3 is 15 amino acids long. Germline values: CDR1 MNHNY, CDR2 SVGAGI (reference sequence). Trimming took off 6 bases at V and 7 bases at J, with 19 bases between the two ends. The chain's CDR3 is CASSLRSQGKNEQFF. The CDR3 nucleotides are TGTGCCAGCAGCCTACGGAGCCAGGGGAAAAATGAGCAGTTCTTC.